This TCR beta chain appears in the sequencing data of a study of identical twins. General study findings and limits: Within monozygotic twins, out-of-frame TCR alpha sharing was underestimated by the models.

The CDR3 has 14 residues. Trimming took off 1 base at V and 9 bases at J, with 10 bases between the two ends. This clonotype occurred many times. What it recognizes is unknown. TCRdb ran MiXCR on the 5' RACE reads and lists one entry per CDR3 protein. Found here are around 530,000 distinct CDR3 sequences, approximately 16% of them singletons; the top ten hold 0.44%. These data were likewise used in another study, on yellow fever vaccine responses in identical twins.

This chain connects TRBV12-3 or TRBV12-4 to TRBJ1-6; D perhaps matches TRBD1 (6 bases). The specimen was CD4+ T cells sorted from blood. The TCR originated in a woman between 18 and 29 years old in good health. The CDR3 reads CASSLEQGGSPLHF. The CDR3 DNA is TGTGCCAGCAGTTTAGAACAGGGAGGTTCACCCCTCCACTTT.